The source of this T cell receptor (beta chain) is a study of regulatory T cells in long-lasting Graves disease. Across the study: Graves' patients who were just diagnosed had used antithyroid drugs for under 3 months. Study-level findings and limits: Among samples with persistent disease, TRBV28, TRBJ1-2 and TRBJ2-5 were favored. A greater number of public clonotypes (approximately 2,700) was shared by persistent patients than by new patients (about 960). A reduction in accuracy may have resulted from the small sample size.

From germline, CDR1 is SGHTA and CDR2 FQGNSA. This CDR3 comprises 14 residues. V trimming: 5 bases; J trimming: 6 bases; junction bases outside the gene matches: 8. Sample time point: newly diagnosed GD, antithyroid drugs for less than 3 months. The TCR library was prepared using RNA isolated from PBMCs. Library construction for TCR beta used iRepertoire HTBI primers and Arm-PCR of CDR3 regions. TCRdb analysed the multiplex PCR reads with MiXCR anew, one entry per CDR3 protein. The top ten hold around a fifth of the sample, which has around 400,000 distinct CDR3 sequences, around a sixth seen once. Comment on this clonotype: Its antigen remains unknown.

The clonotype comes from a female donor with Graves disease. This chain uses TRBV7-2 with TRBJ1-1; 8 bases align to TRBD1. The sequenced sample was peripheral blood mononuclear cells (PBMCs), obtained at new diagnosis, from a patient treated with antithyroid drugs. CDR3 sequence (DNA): TGTGCCAGCAGCCCCCGGACAGGGAGCCCTGAAGCTTTCTTT. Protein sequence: CASSPRTGSPEAFF.